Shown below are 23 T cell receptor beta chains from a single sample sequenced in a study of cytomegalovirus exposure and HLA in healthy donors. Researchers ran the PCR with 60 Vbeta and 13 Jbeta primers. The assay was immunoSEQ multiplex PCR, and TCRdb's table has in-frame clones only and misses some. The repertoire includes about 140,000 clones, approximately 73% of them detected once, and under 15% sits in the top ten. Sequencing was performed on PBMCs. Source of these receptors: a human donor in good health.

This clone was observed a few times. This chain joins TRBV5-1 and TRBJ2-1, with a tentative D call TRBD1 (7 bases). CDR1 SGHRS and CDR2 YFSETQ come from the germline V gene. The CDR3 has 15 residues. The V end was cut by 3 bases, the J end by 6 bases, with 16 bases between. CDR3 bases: TGCGCCAGCAGCTACAGACAGGGAGCGGGCAATGAGCAGTTCTTC. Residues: CASSYRQGAGNEQFF.

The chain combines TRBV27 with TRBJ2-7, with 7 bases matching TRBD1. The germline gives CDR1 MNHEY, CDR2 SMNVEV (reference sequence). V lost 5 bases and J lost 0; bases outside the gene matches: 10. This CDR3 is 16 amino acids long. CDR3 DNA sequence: TGTGCCAGCAGTCCACGACAGGGTTCGGACTCCTACGAGCAGTACTTC. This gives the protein CASSPRQGSDSYEQYF.

The CDR3 bases are TGTGCCAGCAGCATGGGACTAGCGGGAGTGGAAGATACGCAGTATTTT. Its translation is CASSMGLAGVEDTQYF. The chain combines TRBV11-3 with TRBJ2-3; 14 nucleotides align to TRBD2. Losses at the gene ends were 5 bases for V and 5 bases for J; bases not matched to a gene: 6. From germline, CDR1 is SGHNT and CDR2 YENEEA. This CDR3 is built from 16 residues.

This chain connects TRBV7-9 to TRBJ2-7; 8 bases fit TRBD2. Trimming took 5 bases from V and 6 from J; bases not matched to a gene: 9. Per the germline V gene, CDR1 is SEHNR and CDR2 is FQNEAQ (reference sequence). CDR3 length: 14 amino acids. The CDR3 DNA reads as TGTGCCAGCAGCCTCCCGGGACTAGTTATCGAGCAGTACTTC. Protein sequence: CASSLPGLVIEQYF.

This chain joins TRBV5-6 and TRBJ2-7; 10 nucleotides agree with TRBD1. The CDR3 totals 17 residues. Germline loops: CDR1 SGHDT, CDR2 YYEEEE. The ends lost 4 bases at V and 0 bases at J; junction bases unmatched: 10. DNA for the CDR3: TGTGCCAGCAGCAGCTCGGGACAGGGGTCAAGCTCCTACGAGCAGTACTTC. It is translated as CASSSSGQGSSSYEQYF.

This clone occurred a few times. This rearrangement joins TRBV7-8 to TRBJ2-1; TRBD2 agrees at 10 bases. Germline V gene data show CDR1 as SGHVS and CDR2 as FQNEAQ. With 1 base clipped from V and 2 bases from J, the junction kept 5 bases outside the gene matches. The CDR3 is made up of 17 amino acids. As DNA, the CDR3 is TGTGCCAGCAGCTTAGATCAGCGGGAGGGCCCCTACAATGAGCAGTTCTTC. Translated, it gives CASSLDQREGPYNEQFF.

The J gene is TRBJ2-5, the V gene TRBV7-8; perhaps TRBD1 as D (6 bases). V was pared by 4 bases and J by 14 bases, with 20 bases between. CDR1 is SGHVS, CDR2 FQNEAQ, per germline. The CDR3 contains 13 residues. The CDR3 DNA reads TGTGCCAGCAGCTCGCGAGGGACCCAGGGGCCTTACTTC. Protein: CASSSRGTQGPYF.

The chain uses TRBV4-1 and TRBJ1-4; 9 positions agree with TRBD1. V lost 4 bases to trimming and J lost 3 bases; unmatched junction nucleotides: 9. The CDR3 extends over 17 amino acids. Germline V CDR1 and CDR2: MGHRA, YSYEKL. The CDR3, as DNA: TGCGCCAGCAGCCGCCCGGGACAGGGACTGTCTAATGAAAAACTGTTTTTT. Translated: CASSRPGQGLSNEKLFF.

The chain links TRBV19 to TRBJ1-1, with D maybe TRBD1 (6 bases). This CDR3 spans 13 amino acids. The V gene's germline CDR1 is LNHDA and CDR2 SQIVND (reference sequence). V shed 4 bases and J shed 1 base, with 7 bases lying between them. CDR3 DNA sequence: TGTGCCAGTAGTACGACAGGGAACACTGAAGCTTTCTTT. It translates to CASSTTGNTEAFF.

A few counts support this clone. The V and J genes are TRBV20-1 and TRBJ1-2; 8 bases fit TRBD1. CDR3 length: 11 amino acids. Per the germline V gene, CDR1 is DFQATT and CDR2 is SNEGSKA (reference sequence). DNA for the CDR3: TGCAGCGCAGGGGGCGACTATGGCTACACCTTC. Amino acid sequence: CSAGGDYGYTF.

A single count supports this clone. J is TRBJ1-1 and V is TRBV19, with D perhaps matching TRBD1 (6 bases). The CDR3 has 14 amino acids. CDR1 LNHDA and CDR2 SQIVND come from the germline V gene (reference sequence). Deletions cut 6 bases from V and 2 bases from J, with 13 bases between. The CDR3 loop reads CASRAGAINTEAFF. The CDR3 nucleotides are TGTGCCAGTAGGGCAGGGGCCATTAACACTGAAGCTTTCTTT.

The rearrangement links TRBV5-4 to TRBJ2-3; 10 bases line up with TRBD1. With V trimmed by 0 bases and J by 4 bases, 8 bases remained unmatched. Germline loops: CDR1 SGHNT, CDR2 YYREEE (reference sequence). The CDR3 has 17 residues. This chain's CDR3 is CASSLGPGQGIPDTQYF. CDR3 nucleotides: TGTGCCAGCAGCTTGGGTCCGGGACAGGGGATACCAGATACGCAGTATTTT.

This CDR3 reads CASSPDRASGNTIYF. The CDR3 nucleotides read TGTGCCAGCAGCCCGGACAGGGCATCTGGAAACACCATATATTTT. The V and J genes are TRBV11-2 and TRBJ1-3, with 8 bases identical to TRBD1. This CDR3 region has 15 residues. V trimming: 5 bases; J trimming: 1 base; junction bases outside the gene matches: 4. Germline-derived CDR1 and CDR2 are SGHAT and FQNNGV.

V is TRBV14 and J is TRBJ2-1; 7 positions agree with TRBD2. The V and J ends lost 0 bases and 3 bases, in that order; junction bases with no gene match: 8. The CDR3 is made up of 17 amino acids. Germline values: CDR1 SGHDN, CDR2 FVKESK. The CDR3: CASSQEPSGLVYNEQFF. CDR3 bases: TGTGCCAGCAGCCAAGAGCCCAGCGGACTAGTCTACAATGAGCAGTTCTTC.

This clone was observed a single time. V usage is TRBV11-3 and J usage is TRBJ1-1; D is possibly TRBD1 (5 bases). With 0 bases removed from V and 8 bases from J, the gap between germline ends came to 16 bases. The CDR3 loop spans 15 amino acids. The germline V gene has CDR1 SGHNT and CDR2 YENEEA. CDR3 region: CASSLEGAAELEAFF. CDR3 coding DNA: TGTGCCAGCAGCTTAGAAGGGGCGGCGGAGCTCGAAGCTTTCTTT.

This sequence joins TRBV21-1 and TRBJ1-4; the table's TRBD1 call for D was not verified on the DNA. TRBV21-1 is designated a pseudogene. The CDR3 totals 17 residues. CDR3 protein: CASRPRPEDRGNEKLFF. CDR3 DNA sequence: TGTGCCAGCCGCCCCCGCCCTGAGGACAGGGGAAATGAAAAACTGTTTTTT.

This chain's CDR3 is CASMPGPSYEQYF. The CDR3 nucleotides read TGTGCCAGCATGCCAGGGCCGTCCTACGAGCAGTACTTC. The chain uses TRBV2 and TRBJ2-7; TRBD1 might be the D (5 bases). V lost 7 bases and J lost 1, with 11 bases in between. The germline V gene encodes CDR1 SNHLY and CDR2 FYNNEI. There are 13 residues in the CDR3.

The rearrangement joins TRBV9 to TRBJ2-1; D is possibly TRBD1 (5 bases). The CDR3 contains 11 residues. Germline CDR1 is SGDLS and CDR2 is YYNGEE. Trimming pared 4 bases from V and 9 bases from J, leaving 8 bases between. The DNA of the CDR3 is TGTGCCAGCAGCCCAGGGTTTGAGCAGTTCTTC. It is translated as CASSPGFEQFF.

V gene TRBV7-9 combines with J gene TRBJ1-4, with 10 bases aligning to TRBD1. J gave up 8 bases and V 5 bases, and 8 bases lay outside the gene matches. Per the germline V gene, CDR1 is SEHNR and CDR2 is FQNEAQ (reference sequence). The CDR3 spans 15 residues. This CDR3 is CASSRATGGLEKLFF. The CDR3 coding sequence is TGTGCCAGCAGCCGAGCGACAGGGGGCTTGGAAAAACTGTTTTTT.

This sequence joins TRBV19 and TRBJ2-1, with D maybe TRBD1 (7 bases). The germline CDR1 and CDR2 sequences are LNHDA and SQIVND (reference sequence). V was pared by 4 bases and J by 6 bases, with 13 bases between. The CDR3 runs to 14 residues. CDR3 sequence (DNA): TGTGCCAGTAGTACGAACAGGGGAGGCAATGAGCAGTTCTTC. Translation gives CASSTNRGGNEQFF.

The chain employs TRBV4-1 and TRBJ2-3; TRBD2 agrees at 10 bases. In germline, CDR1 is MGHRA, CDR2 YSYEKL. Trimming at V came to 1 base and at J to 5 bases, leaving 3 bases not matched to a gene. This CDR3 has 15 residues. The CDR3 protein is CASSQVLAGGDTQYF. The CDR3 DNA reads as TGCGCCAGCAGCCAAGTATTAGCGGGGGGAGATACGCAGTATTTT.

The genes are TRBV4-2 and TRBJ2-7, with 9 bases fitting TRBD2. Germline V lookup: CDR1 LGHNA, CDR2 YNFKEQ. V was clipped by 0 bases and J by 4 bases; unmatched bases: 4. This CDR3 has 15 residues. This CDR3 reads CASSQDASGTYEQYF. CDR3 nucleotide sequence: TGTGCCAGCAGCCAAGATGCTAGCGGGACTTACGAGCAGTACTTC.

The CDR3 loop reads CATSRPDRSYEQYF. CDR3 coding DNA: TGTGCCACCAGCAGACCCGACAGATCCTACGAGCAGTACTTC. This sequence joins TRBV15 and TRBJ2-7; D is possibly TRBD1 (5 bases). From germline, CDR1 is LNHNV and CDR2 YYDKDF (reference sequence). V shed 2 bases and J shed 1 base, with 9 bases lying between them. CDR3 length equals 14 residues. The variable domain in full, with the rest retrieved from reference TRBV15 and TRBJ2-7, is DAMVIQNPRYQVTQFGKPVTLSCSQTLNHNVMYWYQQKSSQAPKLLFHYYDKDFNNEADTPDNFQSRRPNTSFCFLDIRSPGLGDTAMYLCATSRPDRSYEQYFGPGTRLTVT.